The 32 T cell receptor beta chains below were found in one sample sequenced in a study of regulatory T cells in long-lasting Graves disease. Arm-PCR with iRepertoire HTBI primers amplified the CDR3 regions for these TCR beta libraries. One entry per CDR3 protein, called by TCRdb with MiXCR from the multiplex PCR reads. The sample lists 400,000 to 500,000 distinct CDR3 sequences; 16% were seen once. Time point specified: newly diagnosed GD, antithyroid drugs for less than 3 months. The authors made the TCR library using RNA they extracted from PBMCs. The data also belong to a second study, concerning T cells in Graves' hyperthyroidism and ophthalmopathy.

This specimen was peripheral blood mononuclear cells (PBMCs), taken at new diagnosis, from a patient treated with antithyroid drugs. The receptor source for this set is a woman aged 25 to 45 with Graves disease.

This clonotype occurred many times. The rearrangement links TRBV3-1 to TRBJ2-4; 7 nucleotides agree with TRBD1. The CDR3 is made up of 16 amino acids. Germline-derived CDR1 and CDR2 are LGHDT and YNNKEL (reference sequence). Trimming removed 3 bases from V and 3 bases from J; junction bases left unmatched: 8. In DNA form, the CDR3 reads TGTGCCAGCAGCCAGGCGACAGGGAAGGGCAAAAACATTCAGTACTTC. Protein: CASSQATGKGKNIQYF. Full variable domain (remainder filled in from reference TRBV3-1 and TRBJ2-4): DTAVSQTPKYLVTQMGNDKSIKCEQNLGHDTMYWYKQDSKKFLKIMFSYNNKELIINETVPNRFSPKSPDKAHLNLHINSLELGDSAVYFCASSQATGKGKNIQYFGAGTRLSVL.

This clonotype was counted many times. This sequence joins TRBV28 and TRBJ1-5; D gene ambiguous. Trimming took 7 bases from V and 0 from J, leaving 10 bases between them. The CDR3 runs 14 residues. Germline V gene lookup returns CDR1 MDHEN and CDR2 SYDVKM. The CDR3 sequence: CASITEFSNQPQHF. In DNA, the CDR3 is TGTGCCAGCATTACAGAGTTTAGCAATCAGCCCCAGCATTTT.

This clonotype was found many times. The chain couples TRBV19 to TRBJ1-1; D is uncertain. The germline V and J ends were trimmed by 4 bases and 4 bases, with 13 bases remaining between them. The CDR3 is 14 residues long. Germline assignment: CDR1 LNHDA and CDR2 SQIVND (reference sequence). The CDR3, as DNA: TGTGCCAGTAGTAAATCTCTGGCTGTCACTGAAGCTTTCTTT. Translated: CASSKSLAVTEAFF.

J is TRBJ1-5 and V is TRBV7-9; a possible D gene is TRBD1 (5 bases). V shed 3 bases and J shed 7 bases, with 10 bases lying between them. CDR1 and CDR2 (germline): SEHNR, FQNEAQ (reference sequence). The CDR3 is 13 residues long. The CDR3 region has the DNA TGTGCCAGCAGCTTTGGGGGAGGCCAGCCCCAGCATTTT. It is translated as CASSFGGGQPQHF.

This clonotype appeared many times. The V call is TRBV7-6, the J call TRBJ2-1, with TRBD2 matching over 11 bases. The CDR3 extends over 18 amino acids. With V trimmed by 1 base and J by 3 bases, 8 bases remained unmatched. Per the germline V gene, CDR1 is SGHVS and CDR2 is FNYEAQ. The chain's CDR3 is CASSLGASGRPLYNEQFF. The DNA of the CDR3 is TGTGCCAGCAGCTTAGGTGCTAGCGGGAGGCCCCTCTACAATGAGCAGTTCTTC.

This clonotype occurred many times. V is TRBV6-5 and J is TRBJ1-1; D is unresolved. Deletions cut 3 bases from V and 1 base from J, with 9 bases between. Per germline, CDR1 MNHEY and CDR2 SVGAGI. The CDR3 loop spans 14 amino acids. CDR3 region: CASSYGVENTEAFF. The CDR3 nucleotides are TGTGCCAGCAGTTATGGGGTCGAGAACACTGAAGCTTTCTTT.

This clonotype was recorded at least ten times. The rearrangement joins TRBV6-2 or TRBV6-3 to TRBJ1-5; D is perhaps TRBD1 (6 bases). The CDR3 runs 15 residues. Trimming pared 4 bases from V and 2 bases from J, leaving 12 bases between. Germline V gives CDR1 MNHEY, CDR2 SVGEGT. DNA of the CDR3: TGTGCCAGCAGTTTGAACAGGGTAGGCAATCAGCCCCAGCATTTT. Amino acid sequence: CASSLNRVGNQPQHF.

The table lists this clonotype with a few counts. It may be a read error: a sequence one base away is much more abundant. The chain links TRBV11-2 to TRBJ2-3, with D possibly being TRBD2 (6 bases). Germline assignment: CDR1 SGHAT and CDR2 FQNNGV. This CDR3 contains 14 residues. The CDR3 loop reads CASSSGVATDTRYF. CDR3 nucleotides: TGTGCCAGCAGCTCGGGAGTTGCCACAGATACGCGGTATTTT.

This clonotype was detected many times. For the CDR3, the DNA is TGCAGTGCGAAAGGGGGGAGTATAGGCACAGATACGCAGTATTTT. Protein sequence: CSAKGGSIGTDTQYF. V is TRBV20-1 and J is TRBJ2-3; D might be TRBD1 or TRBD2, each matching 6 bases. V lost 6 bases, J lost 1 base, and 17 bases lay in between. This CDR3 contains 15 residues. Germline CDR1 is DFQATT and CDR2 is SNEGSKA (reference sequence).

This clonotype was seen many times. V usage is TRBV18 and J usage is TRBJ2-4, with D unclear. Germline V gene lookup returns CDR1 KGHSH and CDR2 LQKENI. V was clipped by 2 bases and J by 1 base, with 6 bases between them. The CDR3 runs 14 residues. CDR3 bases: TGTGCCAGCTCACCAGCCAGCGCCAAAAACATTCAGTACTTC. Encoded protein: CASSPASAKNIQYF.

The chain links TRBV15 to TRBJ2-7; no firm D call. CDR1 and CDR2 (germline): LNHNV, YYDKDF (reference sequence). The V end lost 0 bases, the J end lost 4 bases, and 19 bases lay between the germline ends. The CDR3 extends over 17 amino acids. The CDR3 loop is CATSRDNHFPQNYEQYF. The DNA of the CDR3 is TGTGCCACCAGCAGAGACAACCACTTCCCACAAAATTACGAGCAGTACTTC.

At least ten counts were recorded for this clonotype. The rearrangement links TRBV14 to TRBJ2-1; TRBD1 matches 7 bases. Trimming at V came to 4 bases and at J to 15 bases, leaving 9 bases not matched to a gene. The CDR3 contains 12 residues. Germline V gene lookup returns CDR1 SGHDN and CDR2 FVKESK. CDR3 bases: TGTGCCAGCAGCCTCCAACAGGGGCGCGCGTTCTTC. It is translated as CASSLQQGRAFF.

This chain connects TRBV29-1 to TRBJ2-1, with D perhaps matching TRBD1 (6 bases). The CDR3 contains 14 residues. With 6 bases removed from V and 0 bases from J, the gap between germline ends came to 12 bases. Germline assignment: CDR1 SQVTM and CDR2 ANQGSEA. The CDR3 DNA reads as TGCAGCGTAGGGACACCCTTCTCCTACAATGAGCAGTTCTTC. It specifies CSVGTPFSYNEQFF.

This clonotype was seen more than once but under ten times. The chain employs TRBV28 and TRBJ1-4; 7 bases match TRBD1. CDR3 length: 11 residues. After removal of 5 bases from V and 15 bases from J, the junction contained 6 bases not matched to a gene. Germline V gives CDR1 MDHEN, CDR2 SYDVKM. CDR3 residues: CASSQQGSMFF. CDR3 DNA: TGTGCCAGCAGTCAACAGGGGAGCATGTTTTTT.

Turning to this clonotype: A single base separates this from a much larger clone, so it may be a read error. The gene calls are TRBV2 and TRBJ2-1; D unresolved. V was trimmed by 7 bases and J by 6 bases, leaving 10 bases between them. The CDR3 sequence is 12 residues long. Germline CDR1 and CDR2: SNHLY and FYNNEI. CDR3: CASTMTGNEQFF. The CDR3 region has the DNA TGTGCCAGCACCATGACGGGCAATGAGCAGTTCTTC.

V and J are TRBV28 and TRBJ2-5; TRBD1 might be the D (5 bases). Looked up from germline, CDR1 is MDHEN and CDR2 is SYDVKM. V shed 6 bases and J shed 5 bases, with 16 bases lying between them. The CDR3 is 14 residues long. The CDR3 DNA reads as TGTGCCAGCAGCCCCCTGCTGGGGCGGGAGACCCAGTACTTC. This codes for CASSPLLGRETQYF.

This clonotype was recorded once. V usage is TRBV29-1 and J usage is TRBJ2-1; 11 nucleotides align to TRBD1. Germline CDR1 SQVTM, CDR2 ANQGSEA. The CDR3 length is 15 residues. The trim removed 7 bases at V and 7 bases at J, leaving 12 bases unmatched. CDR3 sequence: CSADPGTGGRNEQFF. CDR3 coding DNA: TGCAGCGCCGATCCCGGGACAGGGGGTAGAAATGAGCAGTTCTTC.

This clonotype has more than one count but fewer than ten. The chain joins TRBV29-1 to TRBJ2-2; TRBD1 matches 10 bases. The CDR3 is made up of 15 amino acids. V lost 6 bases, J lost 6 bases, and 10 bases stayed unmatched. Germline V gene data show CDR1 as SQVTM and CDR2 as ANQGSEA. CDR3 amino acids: CSVDTGQGLSGELFF. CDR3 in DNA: TGCAGCGTAGACACGGGACAGGGGTTATCCGGGGAGCTGTTTTTT.

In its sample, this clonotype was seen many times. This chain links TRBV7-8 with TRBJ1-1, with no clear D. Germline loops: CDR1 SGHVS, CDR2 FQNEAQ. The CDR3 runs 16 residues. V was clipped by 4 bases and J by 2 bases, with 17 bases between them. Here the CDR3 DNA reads TGTGCCAGCAGCTCGTTTGGACTGATCGTTAACACTGAAGCTTTCTTT. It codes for CASSSFGLIVNTEAFF.

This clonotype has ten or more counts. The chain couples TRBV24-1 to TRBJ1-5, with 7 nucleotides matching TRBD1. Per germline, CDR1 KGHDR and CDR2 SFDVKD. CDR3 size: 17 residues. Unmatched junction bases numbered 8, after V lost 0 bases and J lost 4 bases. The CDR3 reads CATSDLWGQTLNQPQHF. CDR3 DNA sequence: TGTGCCACCAGTGATTTGTGGGGACAGACGCTTAATCAGCCCCAGCATTTT.

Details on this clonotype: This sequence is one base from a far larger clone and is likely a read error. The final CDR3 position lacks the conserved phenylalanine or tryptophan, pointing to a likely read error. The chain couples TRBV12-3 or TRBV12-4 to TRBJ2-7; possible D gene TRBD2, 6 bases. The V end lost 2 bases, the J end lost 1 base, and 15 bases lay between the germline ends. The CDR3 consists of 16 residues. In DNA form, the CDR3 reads TGTGCCAGCAGTTTATCACGACTAGTCCTATCCTACGAGCAGTACCTC. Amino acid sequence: CASSLSRLVLSYEQYL.

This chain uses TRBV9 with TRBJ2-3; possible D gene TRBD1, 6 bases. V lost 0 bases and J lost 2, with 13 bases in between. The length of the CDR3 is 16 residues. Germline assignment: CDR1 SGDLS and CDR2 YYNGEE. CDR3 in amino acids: CASSVAWAGDTDTQYF. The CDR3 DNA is TGTGCCAGCAGCGTAGCTTGGGCAGGGGACACAGATACGCAGTATTTT.

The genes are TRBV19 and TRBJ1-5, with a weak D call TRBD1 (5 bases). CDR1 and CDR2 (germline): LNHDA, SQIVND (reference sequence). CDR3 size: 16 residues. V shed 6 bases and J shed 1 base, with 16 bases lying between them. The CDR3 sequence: CASRYRGGRSNQPQHF. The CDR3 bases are TGTGCCAGTAGATACCGTGGGGGTAGGAGCAATCAGCCCCAGCATTTT. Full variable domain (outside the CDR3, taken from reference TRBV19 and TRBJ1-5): DGGITQSPKYLFRKEGQNVTLSCEQNLNHDAMYWYRQDPGQGLRLIYYSQIVNDFQKGDIAEGYSVSREKKESFPLTVTSAQKNPTAFYLCASRYRGGRSNQPQHFGDGTRLSIL.

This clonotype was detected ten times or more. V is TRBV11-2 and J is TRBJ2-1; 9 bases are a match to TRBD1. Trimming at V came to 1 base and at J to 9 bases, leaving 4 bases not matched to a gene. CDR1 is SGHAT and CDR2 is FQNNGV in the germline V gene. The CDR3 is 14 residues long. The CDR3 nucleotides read TGTGCCAGCAGCTTAGTGGGGACAGGGACTGAGCAGTTCTTC. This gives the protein CASSLVGTGTEQFF.

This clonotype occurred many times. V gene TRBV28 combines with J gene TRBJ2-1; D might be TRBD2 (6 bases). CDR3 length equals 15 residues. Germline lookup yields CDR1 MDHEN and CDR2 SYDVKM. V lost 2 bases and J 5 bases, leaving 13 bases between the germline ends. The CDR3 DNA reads TGTGCCAGCAGTTTAGAAGGCGGGACCAACAATGAGCAGTTCTTC. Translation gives CASSLEGGTNNEQFF.

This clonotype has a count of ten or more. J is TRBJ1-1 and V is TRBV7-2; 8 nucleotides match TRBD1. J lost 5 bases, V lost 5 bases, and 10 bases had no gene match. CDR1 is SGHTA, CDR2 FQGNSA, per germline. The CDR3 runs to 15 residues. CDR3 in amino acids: CASSPDRVKLTEAFF. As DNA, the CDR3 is TGTGCCAGCAGCCCGGACAGGGTAAAACTTACTGAAGCTTTCTTT.

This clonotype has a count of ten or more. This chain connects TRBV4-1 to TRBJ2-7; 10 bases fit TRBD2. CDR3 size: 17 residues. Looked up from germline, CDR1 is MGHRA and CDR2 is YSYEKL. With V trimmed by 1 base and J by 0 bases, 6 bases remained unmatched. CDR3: CASSQARGTSVSYEQYF. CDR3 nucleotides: TGCGCCAGCAGCCAAGCCCGTGGGACTAGCGTCTCCTACGAGCAGTACTTC.

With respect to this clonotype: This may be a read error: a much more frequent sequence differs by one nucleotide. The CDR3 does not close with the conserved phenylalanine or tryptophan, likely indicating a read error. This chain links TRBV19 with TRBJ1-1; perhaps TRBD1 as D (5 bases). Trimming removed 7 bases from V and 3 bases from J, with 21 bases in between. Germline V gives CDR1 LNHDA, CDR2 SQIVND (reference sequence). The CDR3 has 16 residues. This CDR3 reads CASTDPGGNPDTEAFS. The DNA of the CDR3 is TGTGCCAGTACCGATCCCGGGGGGAACCCCGACACTGAAGCTTTCTCT.

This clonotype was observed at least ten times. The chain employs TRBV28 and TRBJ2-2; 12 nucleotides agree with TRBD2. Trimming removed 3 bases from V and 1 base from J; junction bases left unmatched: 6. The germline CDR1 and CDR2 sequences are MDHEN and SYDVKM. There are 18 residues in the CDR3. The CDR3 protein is CASSFETSGSWNTGELFF. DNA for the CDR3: TGTGCCAGCAGTTTCGAGACTAGCGGGAGTTGGAACACCGGGGAGCTGTTTTTT. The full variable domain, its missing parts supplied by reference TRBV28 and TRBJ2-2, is DVKVTQSSRYLVKRTGEKVFLECVQDMDHENMFWYRQDPGLGLRLIYFSYDVKMKEKGDIPEGYSVSREKKERFSLILESASTNQTSMYLCASSFETSGSWNTGELFFGEGSRLTVL.

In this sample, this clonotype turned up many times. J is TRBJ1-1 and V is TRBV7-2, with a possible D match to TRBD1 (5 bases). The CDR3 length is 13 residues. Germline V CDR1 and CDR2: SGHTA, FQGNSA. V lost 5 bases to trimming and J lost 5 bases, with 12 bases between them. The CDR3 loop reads CASSGGGGTEAFF. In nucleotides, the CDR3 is TGTGCCAGCAGCGGCGGGGGGGGGACTGAAGCTTTCTTT.

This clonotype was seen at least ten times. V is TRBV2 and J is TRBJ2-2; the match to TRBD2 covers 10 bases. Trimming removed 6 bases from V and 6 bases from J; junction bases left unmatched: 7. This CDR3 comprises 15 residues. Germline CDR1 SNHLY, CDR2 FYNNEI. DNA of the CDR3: TGTGCCAGCAGGGACGGTCTAGCGGGAGCCGGGGAGCTGTTTTTT. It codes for CASRDGLAGAGELFF. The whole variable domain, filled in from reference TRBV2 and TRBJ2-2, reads EPEVTQTPSHQVTQMGQEVILRCVPISNHLYFYWYRQILGQKVEFLVSFYNNEISEKSEIFDDQFSVERPDGSNFTLKIRSTKLEDSAMYFCASRDGLAGAGELFFGEGSRLTVL.

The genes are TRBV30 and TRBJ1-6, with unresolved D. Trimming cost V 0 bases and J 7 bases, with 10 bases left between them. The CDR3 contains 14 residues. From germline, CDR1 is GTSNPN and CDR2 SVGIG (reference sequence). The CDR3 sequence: CAWSVRPGNSPLHF. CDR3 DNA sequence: TGTGCCTGGAGTGTCCGCCCGGGAAATTCACCCCTCCACTTT.